This T cell receptor beta chain was sequenced in a study of blood T cells in healthy people across ages. Isolation yielded PBMCs, at least 6.5 million per sample, in every case. Study-wide results and caveats: Correlation between TCR beta diversity and naive T cell percentage was strong.

PCR was performed a second time for about 7 to 12 cycles using a sample-barcoded 5' primer and a J-beta primer mix. TCRdb called the 5' RACE reads again in MiXCR, with one record for every CDR3 protein. The repertoire holds over 750,000 distinct CDR3 sequences, with approximately 25% as singletons. Concerning this clonotype itself: Its specificity is unknown.

Germline loops: CDR1 MDHEN, CDR2 SYDVKM. Trimming stripped 5 bases from V and 4 bases from J, with 14 bases between. This CDR3 comprises 14 residues. The sample also formed part of further work on T cells of mothers and their children.

Material for sequencing was blood. This chain links TRBV28 with TRBJ2-5; D tentatively fits TRBD1 or TRBD2 (6 bases each). This clonotype was obtained from a boy aged 5-17 years in good health. This CDR3 reads CASSIGGWVETQYF. Written as DNA, the CDR3 is TGTGCCAGCAGTATCGGGGGCTGGGTAGAGACCCAGTACTTC.